A single sample is the source of the 20 T cell receptor beta chains below, sequenced in a study of T cell responses to AZD1222 COVID-19 vaccine. Generated by immunoSEQ multiplex PCR, the TCRdb table keeps only in-frame clones and is missing some. The sample gives 90,000 to 150,000 clones, 88% of which show up once; 2% to 3% is in the top ten. The sequenced sample was peripheral blood, obtained on day 0 of AZD1222 vaccination. The receptors here all came from an adult in good health.

The V and J genes are TRBV19 and TRBJ2-5, with D tentatively TRBD2 (6 bases). V gave up 3 bases and J gave up 7 bases, with 15 bases separating them. This CDR3 spans 14 amino acids. Germline CDR1 reads LNHDA; CDR2 reads SQIVND (reference sequence). DNA of the CDR3: TGTGCCAGTAGTATGGGTGCGGGGCCCCGGACCCAGTACTTC. Amino acid sequence: CASSMGAGPRTQYF.

The chain employs TRBV5-1 and TRBJ2-1; TRBD2 is a possible D gene (5 bases). The V gene's germline CDR1 is SGHRS and CDR2 YFSETQ. The V gene lost 4 bases and the J gene lost 5 bases, with 16 bases spanning the gap. This CDR3 spans 15 amino acids. The CDR3, as DNA: TGCGCCAGCAGCCCGGCAGCGGTTACCCACAATGAGCAGTTCTTC. As protein: CASSPAAVTHNEQFF.

The gene calls are TRBV7-2 and TRBJ2-7; perhaps D is TRBD1 or TRBD2 (6 bases each). This CDR3 is 15 amino acids long. The germline V and J ends were trimmed by 4 bases and 6 bases, with 19 bases remaining between them. Germline V gene sequence: CDR1 SGHTA, CDR2 FQGNSA. CDR3 bases: TGTGCCAGCAGCTCTCGTACAGGACTACAGGGCGAGCAGTACTTC. It codes for CASSSRTGLQGEQYF.

J is TRBJ2-3 and V is TRBV29-1; D remains unclear. V was shortened by 4 bases and J by 5 bases, with 10 bases between the two germline ends. Looked up from germline, CDR1 is SQVTM and CDR2 is ANQGSEA. The CDR3 contains 12 residues. The CDR3 region has the DNA TGCAGCGTTGGGATGACGGGAGATACGCAGTATTTT. It yields the protein CSVGMTGDTQYF.

The rearrangement uses TRBV30 and TRBJ1-5; perhaps TRBD1 as D (6 bases). This CDR3 comprises 14 residues. The germline V and J ends were trimmed by 4 bases and 5 bases, with 15 bases remaining between them. CDR1 and CDR2 (germline): GTSNPN, SVGIG (reference sequence). The DNA for the CDR3 is TGTGCCTGGAATCTGAAAGGGGGTCATCAGCCCCAGCATTTT. It encodes CAWNLKGGHQPQHF.

The V call is TRBV9, the J call TRBJ1-2; TRBD1 might be the D (6 bases). The CDR3 length is 15 residues. V was trimmed by 0 bases and J by 8 bases, leaving 17 bases between them. In germline, CDR1 is SGDLS, CDR2 YYNGEE. CDR3 region: CASSVAGTGLKGYTF. CDR3 sequence (DNA): TGTGCCAGCAGCGTAGCGGGAACAGGGTTGAAGGGCTACACCTTC.

V and J are TRBV5-1 and TRBJ2-7; 12 bases agree with TRBD2. The CDR3 runs 16 residues. CDR1 is SGHRS and CDR2 is YFSETQ in the germline V gene. The V and J ends lost 0 bases and 3 bases, in that order; junction bases with no gene match: 4. CDR3 in amino acids: CASSLAPTSGSYEQYF. The CDR3, as DNA: TGCGCCAGCAGCTTGGCTCCGACTAGCGGGAGCTACGAGCAGTACTTC.

The chain carries TRBV28 and TRBJ2-3; possibly TRBD2 for D (6 bases). V lost 6 bases, J lost 4 bases, and 20 bases lay in between. Germline-derived CDR1 and CDR2 are MDHEN and SYDVKM. The CDR3 consists of 16 residues. The CDR3 DNA sequence: TGTGCCAGCAGGTACCCGGGAGTAGGGCCTTCAGATACGCAGTATTTT. Its protein product is CASRYPGVGPSDTQYF.

This chain joins TRBV10-3 and TRBJ2-3; D gene ambiguous. Germline CDR1 ENHRY, CDR2 SYGVKD. The CDR3 has 15 residues. Trimming took off 2 bases at V and 3 bases at J, with 12 bases between the two ends. The CDR3, as DNA: TGTGCCATCAGTGAGAATGGCCAGGTAACAGATACGCAGTATTTT. It yields the protein CAISENGQVTDTQYF.

V and J are TRBV28 and TRBJ2-7; D is perhaps TRBD2 (6 bases). CDR3 length: 14 amino acids. The V gene's germline CDR1 is MDHEN and CDR2 SYDVKM. The V gene lost 4 bases and the J gene lost 7 bases, with 17 bases spanning the gap. The CDR3 region has the DNA TGTGCCAGCAGTTACCTCACTAGCAGCCCTGAGCAGTACTTC. This translates into CASSYLTSSPEQYF.

The chain couples TRBV6-5 to TRBJ1-2; no definite D call. Germline V lookup: CDR1 MNHEY, CDR2 SVGAGI. V dropped 10 bases and J dropped 6 bases, with 12 bases sitting between them. CDR3 length equals 11 residues. The CDR3 DNA is TGTGCCACCGGTCGGCAGGATGGCTACACCTTC. Protein sequence: CATGRQDGYTF.

The chain recombines TRBV19 with TRBJ2-2, with D maybe TRBD1 (6 bases). Germline V gives CDR1 LNHDA, CDR2 SQIVND (reference sequence). Trimming removed 5 bases from V and 2 bases from J, with 12 bases in between. This CDR3 is 15 amino acids long. DNA for the CDR3: TGTGCCAGTAGTTCGAGGACAGTTAACACCGGGGAGCTGTTTTTT. Translation: CASSSRTVNTGELFF.

J is TRBJ2-3 and V is TRBV9; no clear D gene. Per germline, CDR1 SGDLS and CDR2 YYNGEE. The CDR3 is 16 amino acids. Trimming took 0 bases from V and 0 from J, leaving 11 bases between them. The CDR3, as DNA: TGTGCCAGCAGCGTAGGCCCGTTCCCTAGCACAGATACGCAGTATTTT. It is translated as CASSVGPFPSTDTQYF.

This chain uses TRBV12-3 or TRBV12-4 with TRBJ2-5; TRBD1 matches 7 bases. After removal of 6 bases from V and 12 bases from J, the junction contained 10 bases not matched to a gene. The CDR3 sequence is 12 residues long. The CDR3 reads CASSPQGDVEYF. In DNA form, the CDR3 reads TGTGCCAGCAGCCCCCAGGGGGACGTGGAGTACTTC.

This clone was seen only a few times. This chain connects TRBV5-1 to TRBJ1-1, with a possible D match to TRBD1 (5 bases). CDR1 and CDR2 (germline): SGHRS, YFSETQ. The CDR3 is 16 amino acids. V gave up 4 bases and J gave up 1 base, with 17 bases separating them. CDR3 sequence reads: CASSLRGRGTNTEAFF. CDR3 coding DNA: TGCGCCAGCAGCCTTAGAGGCCGGGGCACGAACACTGAAGCTTTCTTT.

This sequence joins TRBV28 and TRBJ1-2, with D perhaps matching TRBD1 (5 bases). The germline CDR1 and CDR2 sequences are MDHEN and SYDVKM. Trimming stripped 1 base from V and 8 bases from J, with 11 bases between. This CDR3 contains 13 residues. CDR3 sequence reads: CASSLSKGIGYTF. CDR3 DNA sequence: TGTGCCAGCAGTTTATCCAAGGGGATCGGCTACACCTTC.

The chain combines TRBV6-6 with TRBJ2-7; no firm D call. This CDR3 region has 13 residues. Germline V gene sequence: CDR1 MNHNY, CDR2 SVGAGI (reference sequence). Trimming took 3 bases from V and 3 from J, leaving 9 bases between them. The chain's CDR3 is CASSYGGLYEQYF. The CDR3 DNA reads as TGTGCCAGCAGTTATGGCGGCCTCTACGAGCAGTACTTC.

This rearrangement joins TRBV28 to TRBJ1-1; D not certain. Germline assignment: CDR1 MDHEN and CDR2 SYDVKM. The CDR3 contains 11 residues. With 6 bases removed from V and 1 base from J, the gap between germline ends came to 3 bases. The CDR3 DNA reads TGTGCCAGCAGAGAGAACACTGAAGCTTTCTTT. It specifies CASRENTEAFF.

The chain is built from TRBV24-1 and TRBJ2-3; the D gene is possibly TRBD1 (6 bases). The CDR3 is 16 residues long. CDR1 and CDR2 (germline): KGHDR, SFDVKD. V was clipped by 0 bases and J by 5 bases, with 14 bases between them. The CDR3 reads CATSDLYPGAGDTQYF. The CDR3 bases are TGTGCCACCAGTGATTTGTACCCAGGGGCTGGAGATACGCAGTATTTT.

The rearrangement joins TRBV9 to TRBJ2-1, with D uncertain. Germline V lookup: CDR1 SGDLS, CDR2 YYNGEE. The CDR3 sequence is 14 residues long. V dropped 0 bases and J dropped 6 bases, with 10 bases sitting between them. CDR3 bases: TGTGCCAGCAGCGTAGGACCTCGAAGCAATGAGCAGTTCTTC. Protein product: CASSVGPRSNEQFF.